What follows are 3 T cell receptor beta chains derived from one specimen sequenced in a study of shared clonotypes between healthy human individuals. The protocol was immunoSEQ multiplex PCR, while the TCRdb copy is restricted to in-frame clones and leaves out a portion. The sample lists over 400,000 clones, 81% occurring once. Specimen: PBMCs. The receptors derive from a middle-aged woman in good health. Some clones in this sample may be carry-over from other donors' samples.

The chain joins TRBV25-1 to TRBJ1-1; a possible D gene is TRBD1 (6 bases). V was trimmed by 5 bases and J by 11 bases, leaving 30 bases between them. The germline CDR1 and CDR2 sequences are MGHDK and SYGVNS. CDR3 length: 17 amino acids. CDR3 in amino acids: CASSPPRGQGPRLDAFF. The CDR3 DNA follows: TGTGCCAGCAGTCCCCCCCGGGGGCAGGGACCCCGGCTAGACGCTTTCTTT.

V gene TRBV6-7 combines with J gene TRBJ1-2, with D maybe TRBD1 (6 bases). TRBV6-7 is filed as an ORF, its function uncertain. The CDR3 contains 13 residues. The ends were cut back, 5 bases at V and 4 bases at J, with 11 bases in the middle. The CDR3 protein is CASSEQGIYGYTF. CDR3 nucleotide sequence: TGTGCCAGCAGTGAACAGGGTATCTATGGCTACACCTTC.

This clone appeared many times. Relative to the germline gene, one junction end is altered; a read error may explain this. This sample includes further DNA sequences coding for the same CDR3. The chain employs TRBV4-2 and TRBJ2-5; D is perhaps TRBD2 (5 bases). The CDR3 totals 13 residues. Germline V gene lookup returns CDR1 LGHNA and CDR2 YNFKEQ. The CDR3 reads CASSQAARETQYF. The CDR3 coding sequence is TGTGCCAGCAGTCAAGCGGCAAGGGAGACCCAGTACTTC.